These 16 T cell receptor beta chains originate from one sample sequenced in a study of shared clonotypes between healthy human individuals (TCRdb year 2020). Libraries were constructed by the immunoSEQ multiplex PCR assay. Entries here come from immuneACCESS through TCRdb and include only in-frame sequences with V and J called. Some clones fail to appear in such tables; in the studies checked, an unresolved V gene covers under half of the shortfall, and the cause of the remainder is unknown. The sample records 2,100,000 or so clones, nearly 97% of which are singletons. Together, the top ten hold roughly 0.13% of the sample. Sequencing was performed on naive CD4+ T cells sorted from blood. What this sample's cell subset or site label stands for: CD45RA+ positively selected. These TCRs come from a man aged 18 to 29 in good health.

This chain connects TRBV29-1 to TRBJ2-3, with a tentative D call TRBD2 (6 bases). The CDR3 extends over 14 amino acids. Germline-derived CDR1 and CDR2 are SQVTM and ANQGSEA. V was shortened by 6 bases and J by 4 bases, with 17 bases between the two germline ends. The CDR3 bases are TGCAGCGTGGGAACGGGACTTGTCTCAGATACGCAGTATTTT. This encodes CSVGTGLVSDTQYF.

This clone was detected a few times. The rearrangement joins TRBV5-4 to TRBJ1-2, with 8 nucleotides matching TRBD1. J lost 1 base, V lost 3 bases, and 5 bases had no gene match. CDR3 length equals 15 residues. In germline, CDR1 is SGHNT, CDR2 YYREEE (reference sequence). The CDR3: CASSSGTGNNYGYTF. CDR3 nucleotides: TGTGCCAGCAGCTCAGGGACAGGAAATAACTATGGCTACACCTTC.

The chain links TRBV28 to TRBJ1-1, with TRBD1 identical over 7 bases. The germline V gene encodes CDR1 MDHEN and CDR2 SYDVKM. Unmatched junction bases numbered 6, after V lost 6 bases and J lost 5 bases. The CDR3 has 13 amino acids. This CDR3 reads CASRTGRGTEAFF. CDR3 nucleotide sequence: TGTGCCAGCAGGACAGGGCGAGGGACTGAAGCTTTCTTT.

Turning to this clone: Within the sample, other DNA sequences also encode this same CDR3. The genes are TRBV6-5 and TRBJ1-2; 7 bases line up with TRBD1. CDR3 length equals 12 residues. The J segment lost 6 bases and the V segment lost 4 bases, leaving 2 bases of the junction unmatched. Germline CDR1 and CDR2: MNHEY and SVGAGI. The CDR3 loop is CASSSTGNGYTF. As DNA, the CDR3 is TGTGCCAGCAGTTCGACAGGGAATGGCTACACCTTC.

This clone was seen a single time. J is TRBJ1-6 and V is TRBV2; D might be TRBD1 (5 bases). V was clipped by 7 bases and J by 0 bases, with 19 bases between them. Germline CDR1 and CDR2: SNHLY and FYNNEI. The CDR3 has 18 amino acids. CDR3 protein: CASIGLRGPSSYNSPLHF. CDR3 coding DNA: TGTGCCAGCATCGGGTTGCGGGGCCCGAGCTCCTATAATTCACCCCTCCACTTT.

CDR3: CASSAIGDDRQDTQYF. CDR3 DNA sequence: TGTGCCAGCAGCGCTATAGGCGACGACCGCCAGGATACGCAGTATTTT. V is TRBV9 and J is TRBJ2-3; D not resolved. Per germline, CDR1 SGDLS and CDR2 YYNGEE. V shed 3 bases and J shed 6 bases, with 20 bases lying between them. The CDR3 runs to 16 residues.

This rearrangement joins TRBV5-1 to TRBJ2-5, with D possibly being TRBD2 (6 bases). The CDR3 consists of 15 residues. CDR1 is SGHRS and CDR2 is YFSETQ in the germline V gene. V was pared by 0 bases and J by 5 bases, with 14 bases between. CDR3 sequence: CASSLGGVGGETQYF. Here the CDR3 DNA reads TGCGCCAGCAGCTTGGGTGGAGTTGGAGGGGAGACCCAGTACTTC.

J is TRBJ2-1 and V is TRBV5-4, with 9 bases aligning to TRBD1. The CDR3 has 15 residues. The germline V gene encodes CDR1 SGHNT and CDR2 YYREEE (reference sequence). Trimming took 2 bases from V and 4 from J; bases not matched to a gene: 4. CDR3: CASSFGTGFYNEQFF. In nucleotides, the CDR3 is TGTGCCAGCAGCTTCGGGACAGGGTTTTACAATGAGCAGTTCTTC.

This chain connects TRBV7-2 to TRBJ1-1; no firm D call. With 3 bases removed from V and 0 bases from J, the gap between germline ends came to 8 bases. Germline values: CDR1 SGHTA, CDR2 FQGNSA. The CDR3 covers 14 residues. The DNA of the CDR3 is TGTGCCAGCAGCTTTAAGGGTATGAACACTGAAGCTTTCTTT. The encoded protein is CASSFKGMNTEAFF. Variable domain in full (rest from reference TRBV7-2 and TRBJ1-1): GAGVSQSPSNKVTEKGKDVELRCDPISGHTALYWYRQSLGQGLEFLIYFQGNSAPDKSGLPSDRFSAERTGGSVSTLTIQRTQQEDSAVYLCASSFKGMNTEAFFGQGTRLTVV.

This clone was detected only once. This sequence joins TRBV30 and TRBJ2-2; D is possibly TRBD1 or TRBD2 (5 bases each). Deletions cut 7 bases from V and 4 bases from J, with 13 bases between. From germline, CDR1 is GTSNPN and CDR2 SVGIG (reference sequence). This CDR3 is built from 13 residues. CDR3 region: CASGPQLTGELFF. The CDR3 bases are TGTGCCTCGGGACCACAGCTCACCGGGGAGCTGTTTTTT. The entire variable domain, with the rest obtained from reference TRBV30 and TRBJ2-2, is as follows: SQTIHQWPATLVQPVGSPLSLECTVEGTSNPNLYWYRQAAGRGLQLLFYSVGIGQISSEVPQNLSASRPQDRQFILSSKKLLLSDSGFYLCASGPQLTGELFFGEGSRLTVL.

The chain joins TRBV9 to TRBJ2-2; the D gene is possibly TRBD1 (6 bases). Trimming shortened V by 3 bases and J by 5 bases, and 11 bases separated the two germline ends. There are 14 residues in the CDR3. Germline V gene sequence: CDR1 SGDLS, CDR2 YYNGEE. CDR3 in amino acids: CASSGTAITGELFF. CDR3 DNA sequence: TGTGCCAGCAGCGGGACAGCTATTACCGGGGAGCTGTTTTTT.

This clone has just one count. The chain employs TRBV2 and TRBJ2-7; D might be TRBD2 (7 bases). CDR3 size: 15 residues. Germline lookup yields CDR1 SNHLY and CDR2 FYNNEI. The germline V and J ends were trimmed by 7 bases and 4 bases, with 20 bases remaining between them. The CDR3 DNA reads as TGTGCCAGCAAGCAGGCGGGCGGGGGCGGTTACGAGCAGTACTTC. This encodes CASKQAGGGGYEQYF.

The chain uses TRBV27 and TRBJ1-1; D is possibly TRBD1 (5 bases). The CDR3 covers 13 residues. Trimming took off 4 bases at V and 5 bases at J, with 11 bases between the two ends. CDR1 MNHEY and CDR2 SMNVEV come from the germline V gene (reference sequence). The CDR3 nucleotides read TGTGCCAGCAGTTGGGGCGAGAGGACTGAAGCTTTCTTT. This translates into CASSWGERTEAFF.

This chain connects TRBV11-2 to TRBJ1-5, with unresolved D. Germline V gene lookup returns CDR1 SGHAT and CDR2 FQNNGV. Trimming took off 4 bases at V and 2 bases at J, with 12 bases between the two ends. The length of the CDR3 is 15 residues. This CDR3 is CASSSNHWGNQPQHF. The DNA for the CDR3 is TGTGCCAGCAGCTCCAACCACTGGGGCAATCAGCCCCAGCATTTT.

V usage is TRBV28 and J usage is TRBJ2-5, with TRBD2 identical over 15 bases. The germline V gene has CDR1 MDHEN and CDR2 SYDVKM. Germline trimming cut 5 bases from V and 5 bases from J; bases unmatched to any gene: 3. This CDR3 region has 15 residues. The CDR3: CASSGLAGGEETQYF. The CDR3 DNA is TGTGCCAGCAGTGGACTAGCGGGGGGGGAGGAGACCCAGTACTTC.

This sequence joins TRBV10-3 and TRBJ2-7; D may be TRBD1 (5 bases). Looked up from germline, CDR1 is ENHRY and CDR2 is SYGVKD. Trimming pared 0 bases from V and 5 bases from J, leaving 17 bases between. The length of the CDR3 is 16 residues. DNA of the CDR3: TGTGCCATCAGTGAGTCCAATTTAGCAGGGCGCGACGAGCAGTACTTC. Translating it yields CAISESNLAGRDEQYF.